This TCR beta chain was sequenced during a study of cytomegalovirus exposure and HLA in healthy donors. The overall study: The 95 million to 120 million unique TCR beta sequences, from some 170 million T cells, were found by an earlier analysis. Findings and limits, study-wide: A later analysis found common viral pathogens apparently linked to several of the most significant clusters. Most CMV-associated TCR beta chains were later found to appear HLA-restricted. Whilst most TCR sequences proved rare, a subset of public TCRs occurred across many donors.

PCR primers comprised 60 Vbeta and 13 Jbeta primers. Clones were read by immunoSEQ multiplex PCR, and TCRdb kept only the in-frame ones, dropping some. The data show 90,000 or so clones, approximately 71% seen once. This clone was detected a few times. Its specificity is not known. Germline lookup yields CDR1 SEHNR and CDR2 FQNEAQ (reference sequence). The CDR3 runs 12 residues. The V and J ends lost 3 bases and 6 bases respectively, with 9 bases between them. The source is a woman under 30 in good health and CMV-seropositive. The sample comprised PBMCs. V gene TRBV7-9 combines with J gene TRBJ2-7; unclear D gene. The CDR3 protein is CASSLLVSEQYF. The DNA for the CDR3 is TGTGCCAGCAGCTTGTTGGTGAGCGAGCAGTACTTC.